These 11 T cell receptor beta chains share one sample of origin, sequenced in a study of T cell responses to AZD1222 COVID-19 vaccine. The method was immunoSEQ multiplex PCR; TCRdb's version includes in-frame clones alone and lacks a portion of them. The data hold around 120,000 clones, with 80% to 90% observed a single time. The specimen was peripheral blood, collected on day 0 of AZD1222 vaccination. These TCRs come from an adult in good health.

The chain is built from TRBV27 and TRBJ2-4, with D possibly matching TRBD1 (5 bases). V lost 5 bases to trimming and J lost 5 bases, with 10 bases between them. The CDR3 has 13 amino acids. Looked up from germline, CDR1 is MNHEY and CDR2 is SMNVEV (reference sequence). CDR3 residues: CASSRQGENIQYF. CDR3 DNA: TGTGCCAGCAGTAGGCAGGGTGAAAACATTCAGTACTTC.

The chain is built from TRBV7-9 and TRBJ2-1; 8 bases are shared with TRBD2. Losses at the gene ends were 1 base for V and 8 bases for J; bases not matched to a gene: 7. Germline CDR1 reads SEHNR; CDR2 reads FQNEAQ (reference sequence). The CDR3 is 15 residues long. In DNA form, the CDR3 reads TGTGCCAGCAGCTTAGGAGTGACTAGCGTGTATGAGCAGTTCTTC. Protein: CASSLGVTSVYEQFF.

The genes are TRBV6-5 and TRBJ1-1, with D possibly matching TRBD1 (6 bases). The CDR3 covers 16 residues. With 2 bases removed from V and 0 bases from J, the gap between germline ends came to 13 bases. Germline CDR1 MNHEY, CDR2 SVGAGI. For the CDR3, the DNA is TGTGCCAGCAGTTACAACCCGGGGGCCGTGAACACTGAAGCTTTCTTT. Its protein product is CASSYNPGAVNTEAFF.

With respect to this clone: Additional DNA sequences in this sample encode the identical CDR3. The genes are TRBV7-3 and TRBJ2-2, with D maybe TRBD2 (6 bases). Trimming cost V 1 base and J 0 bases, with 9 bases left between them. The CDR3 has 16 amino acids. The germline gives CDR1 SGHTA, CDR2 FQGTGA. The CDR3 sequence: CASSLIGRANTGELFF. As DNA, the CDR3 is TGTGCCAGCAGCTTAATCGGGAGAGCGAACACCGGGGAGCTGTTTTTT.

V usage is TRBV7-2 and J usage is TRBJ2-7, with 9 nucleotides matching TRBD2. V was clipped by 4 bases and J by 1 base; unmatched bases: 5. This CDR3 is built from 15 residues. Germline CDR1 SGHTA, CDR2 FQGNSA. CDR3 nucleotides: TGTGCCAGCAGCTCCGGACTAGCGCTGTCCTACGAGCAGTACTTC. It specifies CASSSGLALSYEQYF.

The sample holds one count of this clone. V usage is TRBV11-2 and J usage is TRBJ1-4, with D hard to call. The CDR3 length is 14 residues. The V gene's germline CDR1 is SGHAT and CDR2 FQNNGV. V lost 3 bases to trimming and J lost 4 bases, with 9 bases between them. The CDR3 sequence: CASSFGLRNEKLFF. The CDR3 bases are TGTGCCAGCAGCTTCGGACTGCGTAATGAAAAACTGTTTTTT.

This clone was counted a few times. DNA for the CDR3: TGTGCCAGCAGCGCGACGGATACTGAAGCTTTCTTT. It is translated as CASSATDTEAFF. The chain recombines TRBV9 with TRBJ1-1; D is uncertain. The germline V gene has CDR1 SGDLS and CDR2 YYNGEE. The CDR3 is 12 amino acids. The V end lost 3 bases, the J end lost 5 bases, and 8 bases lay between the germline ends. The full variable domain, completed using reference TRBV9 and TRBJ1-1, is DSGVTQTPKHLITATGQRVTLRCSPRSGDLSVYWYQQSLDQGLQFLIQYYNGEERAKGNILERFSAQQFPDLHSELNLSSLELGDSALYFCASSATDTEAFFGQGTRLTVV.

This clone appeared once. V and J are TRBV2 and TRBJ2-3, with D perhaps TRBD2 (6 bases). V lost 10 bases and J lost 3, with 14 bases in between. The CDR3 consists of 13 residues. Germline V CDR1 and CDR2: SNHLY, FYNNEI. CDR3 sequence (DNA): TGTGCCACCCTCCGGGACTCAACAGATACGCAGTATTTT. Amino acids: CATLRDSTDTQYF.

The gene calls are TRBV7-2 and TRBJ1-5; the match to TRBD1 covers 10 bases. The V segment lost 4 bases and the J segment 4 bases; nucleotides outside the gene matches: 4. Germline V gene sequence: CDR1 SGHTA, CDR2 FQGNSA. The CDR3 loop spans 15 amino acids. Written as DNA, the CDR3 is TGTGCCAGCAGCTCCGGGACAGGGGTGAATCAGCCCCAGCATTTT. Its protein is CASSSGTGVNQPQHF.

The rearrangement links TRBV5-1 to TRBJ2-2, with 11 positions matching TRBD1. The V gene end was trimmed by 4 bases and the J gene end by 7 bases; junction bases not matched to a gene: 6. The CDR3 length is 15 residues. Germline V gene lookup returns CDR1 SGHRS and CDR2 YFSETQ. As DNA, the CDR3 is TGCGCCAGCAGCGGGGGACAGGGGGTTCACGGGGAGCTGTTTTTT. Protein sequence: CASSGGQGVHGELFF.

The chain is built from TRBV30 and TRBJ1-1; D is unresolved. Germline V gene sequence: CDR1 GTSNPN, CDR2 SVGIG (reference sequence). CDR3 length equals 14 residues. V shed 3 bases and J shed 1 base, with 12 bases lying between them. The CDR3 DNA reads TGTGCCTGGAGGACGGCCGAAAGGAACACTGAAGCTTTCTTT. Translating gives CAWRTAERNTEAFF.